This TCR beta chain was sequenced in a study of blood T cell repertoires in COVID-19. With 1 base clipped from V and 3 bases from J, the junction kept 6 bases outside the gene matches. Looked up from germline, CDR1 is SEHNR and CDR2 is FQNEAQ (reference sequence). The CDR3 contains 18 residues. TCRdb's table, derived via immunoSEQ multiplex PCR, lists solely in-frame clones and lacks some. The sample has approximately 76,000 clones; around 85% are singletons. The V gene is TRBV7-9, the J gene TRBJ2-6, with 10 bases identical to TRBD1. Sequencing input: peripheral blood. This clonotype was obtained from a man older than 75 in a cohort sampled during active COVID-19. The CDR3 bases are TGTGCCAGCAGCTTAGTGACAGGGGGCGCGTATGGGGCCAACGTCCTGACTTTC. It specifies CASSLVTGGAYGANVLTF. Full variable domain (outside the CDR3, taken from reference TRBV7-9 and TRBJ2-6): DTGVSQNPRHKITKRGQNVTFRCDPISEHNRLYWYRQTLGQGPEFLTYFQNEAQLEKSRLLSDRFSAERPKGSFSTLEIQRTEQGDSAMYLCASSLVTGGAYGANVLTFGAGSRLTVL.